This section outlines one T cell receptor beta chain sequence together with its context. The antigen is unknown. This sample is part of a study of T cells after yellow fever vaccination. Findings of the study overall: Clonotypes shared by both compartments, CD4 and CD8, made up a small share. The study re-detected most primary-vaccination clones after the booster (about 96% CD4, roughly 91% CD8).

Germline V gene sequence: CDR1 MNHNS, CDR2 SASEGT. The CDR3 has 14 amino acids. The junction had 7 bases not matched to a gene; V was cut back by 6 bases and J by 5 bases. A universal primer site and UMIs were added as TCR cDNA was made by 5'RACE template switching. TCRdb reprocessed the 5' RACE reads via MiXCR and lists one record per CDR3 protein. Of 340,000 or so distinct CDR3 sequences detected, under 15% appear once; the ten largest clones hold approximately 3.4%. The clonotype originates from a man between 18 and 29 years old who received the YFV17D yellow fever vaccine. The sample was CD4+ T cells sorted from PBMCs, taken 15 days after the yellow fever booster vaccination. The chain recombines TRBV6-1 with TRBJ2-5, with 9 bases aligning to TRBD2. The CDR3 DNA reads TGTGCCAGCAGAGAGCTAGCGGGGTTGGAGACCCAGTACTTC. The encoded protein is CASRELAGLETQYF.